The source of this T cell receptor (beta chain) is a study of CD8+ T cells in alopecia areata. Looking at the study overall: A 6-month off-drug phase came after tofacitinib, which had lasted 6 to 18 months.

Findings and caveats of the study: Sequencing of scalp tissue also captures the resident alphabeta T cells of normal skin. Only a single nonresponder existed, so baseline CD8+ expansion links stay unclear. Tofacitinib significantly decreased scalp clonality and expanded CD8+ clones among top 100.

On this clone: The antigen remains unidentified.

Sequencing templates came from extracted RNA that was reverse transcribed into cDNA. The table came from immunoSEQ multiplex PCR; TCRdb's copy has only in-frame clones and leaves some out. Of 200,000 or so clones listed, over 45% are singletons. Treatment here: oral pan-JAK inhibitor, 5-10 mg twice daily. Trimming left V 9 bases short and J 4 bases short, with 18 bases between. The CDR3 runs 15 residues. The germline gives CDR1 MNHEY, CDR2 SVGAGI. The chain couples TRBV6-5 to TRBJ2-2; the D is unclear. Specimen: CD4+ T cells sorted from blood, collected at week 24, from a patient treated with tofacitinib. The sequence came from a human donor with alopecia areata. The DNA for the CDR3 is TGTGCCAGTTCCCGGACCCAGCTAGGCACCGGGGAGCTGTTTTTT. It yields the protein CASSRTQLGTGELFF.